Shown below are 12 T cell receptor beta chains from a single sample sequenced in a study of T cells in narcolepsy. Assay: immunoSEQ multiplex PCR; the TCRdb copy retains only in-frame clones and omits some. The table records roughly 30,000 clones, more than 65% of them present only once. Input material: memory (CD45RA-) CD4+ T cells from blood. All receptors come from a human donor in good health.

The CDR3 reads CASSPVIPYEQYF. The CDR3 coding sequence is TGTGCCAGCAGTCCAGTTATCCCCTACGAGCAGTACTTC. V and J are TRBV28 and TRBJ2-7; the D is unclear. This CDR3 contains 13 residues. Deletions cut 5 bases from V and 2 bases from J, with 10 bases between. Germline CDR1 MDHEN, CDR2 SYDVKM.

The J gene is TRBJ1-2, the V gene TRBV30; weak D call: TRBD1 (5 bases). Germline V gene lookup returns CDR1 GTSNPN and CDR2 SVGIG (reference sequence). The CDR3 is made up of 16 amino acids. Trimming cost V 0 bases and J 3 bases, with 17 bases left between them. The CDR3 DNA reads TGTGCCTGGAGTGTAAACAGGCCCTTCGGAGACTATGGCTACACCTTC. Protein product: CAWSVNRPFGDYGYTF.

Concerning this clone itself: One junction end does not reproduce the germline sequence, and a read error may be involved. This chain connects TRBV7-2 to TRBJ1-2, with D maybe TRBD1 (5 bases). This CDR3 has 13 amino acids. Per the germline V gene, CDR1 is SGHTA and CDR2 is FQGNSA. The CDR3 DNA reads TGTGCCAGCAGCTTCGAGCTGCTGGGACTGCTTTACTTC. It translates to CASSFELLGLLYF. Using reference TRBV7-2 and TRBJ1-2 for the parts outside the CDR3, the full variable domain is GAGVSQSPSNKVTEKGKDVELRCDPISGHTALYWYRQSLGQGLEFLIYFQGNSAPDKSGLPSDRFSAERTGGSVSTLTIQRTQQEDSAVYLCASSFELLGLLYFGSGTRLTVV.

The rearrangement joins TRBV18 to TRBJ1-1; D is unresolved. The CDR3 has 14 residues. V was clipped by 4 bases and J by 0 bases, with 9 bases between them. Looked up from germline, CDR1 is KGHSH and CDR2 is LQKENI. The CDR3 loop reads CASSLPPLNTEAFF. The CDR3, as DNA: TGTGCCAGCTCACTTCCTCCGTTGAACACTGAAGCTTTCTTT. The entire variable domain, with the rest obtained from reference TRBV18 and TRBJ1-1, is as follows: NAGVMQNPRHLVRRRGQEARLRCSPMKGHSHVYWYRQLPEEGLKFMVYLQKENIIDESGMPKERFSAEFPKEGPSILRIQQVVRGDSAAYFCASSLPPLNTEAFFGQGTRLTVV.

The chain joins TRBV11-2 to TRBJ2-1; 8 bases match TRBD2. CDR3 size: 15 residues. J was trimmed by 7 bases and V by 8 bases; bases with no gene match: 13. Per germline, CDR1 SGHAT and CDR2 FQNNGV. The CDR3 here is CASSPWAGGWNEQFF. The CDR3 DNA reads as TGTGCCAGCTCCCCGTGGGCGGGAGGTTGGAATGAGCAGTTCTTC.

J is TRBJ1-6 and V is TRBV9, with D perhaps TRBD1 (6 bases). Germline CDR1 is SGDLS and CDR2 is YYNGEE. V was shortened by 7 bases and J by 3 bases, with 11 bases between the two germline ends. The CDR3 covers 14 residues. CDR3 protein: CASGGSNYNSPLHF. CDR3 nucleotides: TGTGCCAGCGGGGGCAGCAACTATAATTCACCCCTCCACTTT.

The genes are TRBV7-9 and TRBJ2-3, with D possibly being TRBD1 or TRBD2 (6 bases each). The CDR3 runs to 16 residues. Looked up from germline, CDR1 is SEHNR and CDR2 is FQNEAQ (reference sequence). V was pared by 5 bases and J by 2 bases, with 17 bases between. CDR3 in amino acids: CASSPLAGHATDTQYF. CDR3 sequence (DNA): TGTGCCAGCAGCCCCTTGGCGGGACATGCCACAGATACGCAGTATTTT.

The chain recombines TRBV28 with TRBJ1-2; the D is unclear. Germline values: CDR1 MDHEN, CDR2 SYDVKM. The CDR3 covers 14 residues. The V end was cut by 2 bases, the J end by 7 bases, with 14 bases between. CDR3 in DNA: TGTGCCAGCAGTTTACTGGGCCGATCGTCTGGCTACACCTTC. This encodes CASSLLGRSSGYTF.

This chain's CDR3 is CASSSKNNEGYTF. CDR3 DNA sequence: TGTGCCAGCAGCAGTAAAAACAACGAAGGCTACACCTTC. The rearrangement links TRBV7-2 to TRBJ1-2; D gene ambiguous. Trimming shortened V by 5 bases and J by 8 bases, and 15 bases separated the two germline ends. Looked up from germline, CDR1 is SGHTA and CDR2 is FQGNSA. The CDR3 totals 13 residues.

V usage is TRBV30 and J usage is TRBJ2-3; 8 bases are shared with TRBD2. The germline V gene encodes CDR1 GTSNPN and CDR2 SVGIG (reference sequence). J was trimmed by 6 bases and V by 1 base; bases with no gene match: 3. This CDR3 is 13 amino acids long. The CDR3 loop reads CAWSAGGVDTQYF. The CDR3 nucleotides are TGTGCCTGGAGTGCCGGGGGGGTGGATACGCAGTATTTT.

The sample holds one count of this clone. The chain links TRBV5-1 to TRBJ1-1; perhaps TRBD1 as D (5 bases). V lost 4 bases to trimming and J lost 2 bases, with 15 bases between them. Germline lookup yields CDR1 SGHRS and CDR2 YFSETQ. The CDR3 runs to 15 residues. The CDR3 loop is CASSPYQGTNTEAFF. In DNA form, the CDR3 reads TGCGCCAGCAGCCCCTATCAGGGAACCAACACTGAAGCTTTCTTT.

This clone showed up just a few times. The V call is TRBV7-9, the J call TRBJ1-2; D gene ambiguous. Looked up from germline, CDR1 is SEHNR and CDR2 is FQNEAQ (reference sequence). The CDR3 contains 12 residues. The V gene lost 4 bases and the J gene lost 7 bases, with 10 bases spanning the gap. Written as DNA, the CDR3 is TGTGCCAGCAGCTCACAAATCTTTGGCTACACCTTC. It is translated as CASSSQIFGYTF.